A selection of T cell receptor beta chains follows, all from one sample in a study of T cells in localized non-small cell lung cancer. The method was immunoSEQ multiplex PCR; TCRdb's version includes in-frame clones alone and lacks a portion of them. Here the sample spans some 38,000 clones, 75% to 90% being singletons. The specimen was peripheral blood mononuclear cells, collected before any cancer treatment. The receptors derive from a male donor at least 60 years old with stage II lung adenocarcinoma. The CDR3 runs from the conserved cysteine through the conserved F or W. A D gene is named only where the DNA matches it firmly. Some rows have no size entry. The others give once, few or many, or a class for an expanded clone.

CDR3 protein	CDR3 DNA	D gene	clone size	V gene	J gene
CASSPEDQSYNEQFF	TGTGCCAGCAGCCCGGAAGACCAATCCTACAATGAGCAGTTCTTC	.	.	TRBV4-2	TRBJ2-1
CANRRIDEQYF	TGTGCCAACAGGCGGATTGACGAGCAGTACTTC	.	once	TRBV19	TRBJ2-7
CASSPKLRDGTYEQYF	TGTGCCAGCAGCCCCAAATTGCGCGACGGAACCTACGAGCAGTACTTC	.	.	TRBV5-6	TRBJ2-7
CASSELAGTYNEQFF	TGTGCCAGCAGTGAATTAGCGGGGACCTACAATGAGCAGTTCTTC	TRBD2	.	TRBV2	TRBJ2-1
CASSPQLDGREQFF	TGTGCCAGCAGCCCTCAGTTGGATGGACGGGAGCAGTTCTTC	.	.	TRBV5-5	TRBJ2-1
CATSRDRGRWTEAFF	TGTGCCACCAGCAGAGATCGAGGGCGTTGGACTGAAGCTTTCTTT	.	few	TRBV15	TRBJ1-1
CASKRKYNTGELFF	TGTGCCAGCAAGCGGAAGTATAACACCGGGGAGCTGTTTTTT	.	.	TRBV6-5	TRBJ2-2
CASSPTSGSTDTQYF	TGTGCCAGCTCTCCGACTAGCGGGAGTACAGATACGCAGTATTTT	TRBD2	.	TRBV18	TRBJ2-3
CASSLEGRAYEQYF	TGTGCCAGCAGCTTGGAGGGGAGGGCCTACGAGCAGTACTTC	TRBD2	.	TRBV5-4	TRBJ2-7
CASRKGRYGYTF	TGTGCCAGCAGAAAGGGCCGCTATGGCTACACCTTC	.	few	TRBV2	TRBJ1-2
CATRTGGANYGYTF	TGTGCCACCAGGACAGGGGGAGCTAACTATGGCTACACCTTC	TRBD1	.	TRBV2	TRBJ1-2
CASSLDRGDEQYF	TGTGCCAGCAGCCTGGACAGGGGGGACGAGCAGTACTTC	TRBD1	.	TRBV6-1	TRBJ2-7